The clone carrying this T cell receptor beta chain was observed a handful of times. From mRNA, alpha and beta CDR3 regions were amplified using semiquantitative ARM-PCR. ARM-PCR used tagged nested gene-specific primers, then communal superprimers for exponential amplification. MiXCR, applied by TCRdb to the multiplex PCR reads, yields one record per CDR3 protein. The sample records about 8,900 distinct CDR3 sequences, roughly 54% being singletons. This specimen comes from a study of relationships among human T cell subsets. The germline V gene has CDR1 WSHSY and CDR2 SAAADI. The CDR3 loop spans 13 amino acids. V lost 4 bases and J lost 5, with 9 bases in between. The CD45RA-negative fraction was bead-selected with anti-CD45RO to obtain memory T cells.

The clonotype was recovered from a man aged 40-49 years in good health. Sequenced: memory T cells sorted from blood. The chain recombines TRBV10-2 with TRBJ2-1; D remains ambiguous. CDR3 loop: CASSGQIDNEQFF. The CDR3 DNA sequence: TGCGCCAGCAGTGGCCAGATAGACAATGAGCAGTTCTTC.